Below, 23 T cell receptor beta chains from the same sample are listed, as sequenced in a study of cytomegalovirus exposure and HLA in healthy donors. Vbeta (60) and Jbeta (13) primers were used in the PCR. Sequencing was performed with immunoSEQ multiplex PCR; in TCRdb, only in-frame clones are kept and a portion is missing. The sample yields a few hundred thousand clones, 60% to 80% seen once. The sequenced material came from PBMCs. These receptors originate from a man between 18 and 35 years old in good health and CMV-seronegative.

The chain is built from TRBV10-3 and TRBJ2-7; 8 bases match TRBD2. Germline CDR1 ENHRY, CDR2 SYGVKD. V was pared by 6 bases and J by 4 bases, with 5 bases of the junction left unmatched. The CDR3 has 13 amino acids. CDR3 loop: CAIRLASGYEQYF. Here the CDR3 DNA reads TGTGCCATCAGGCTGGCTAGCGGGTACGAGCAGTACTTC.

V and J are TRBV5-4 and TRBJ2-5; TRBD2 matches at 7 bases. With the DNA end fitting TRBJ2-7 better, the J assignment may be wrong. The length of the CDR3 is 14 residues. Germline lookup yields CDR1 SGHNT and CDR2 YYREEE (reference sequence). The DNA of the CDR3 is TGTGCCAGCACCTCTCTGCGGGAGTGGCCCGAGCAGTACTTC. Translation: CASTSLREWPEQYF.

The J gene is TRBJ2-7, the V gene TRBV28; 9 bases align to TRBD1. The CDR3 has 15 residues. Germline trimming cut 6 bases from V and 5 bases from J; bases unmatched to any gene: 11. CDR1 is MDHEN and CDR2 is SYDVKM in the germline V gene. CDR3 sequence: CASSLSGTGQDEQYF. The CDR3 coding sequence is TGTGCCAGCAGCCTTTCCGGGACAGGGCAGGACGAGCAGTACTTC.

The rearrangement uses TRBV4-2 and TRBJ1-1, with TRBD1 identical over 9 bases. Germline trimming cut 3 bases from V and 1 base from J; bases unmatched to any gene: 21. The CDR3 has 21 residues. Germline assignment: CDR1 LGHNA and CDR2 YNFKEQ. The CDR3 nucleotides are TGTGCCAGCAGCCACGTGACACCAGCCTACAGGGGGCGCATTAAGAACACTGAAGCTTTCTTT. Encoded protein: CASSHVTPAYRGRIKNTEAFF.

The V gene is TRBV5-4, the J gene TRBJ2-3, with TRBD2 identical over 12 bases. Germline CDR1 is SGHNT and CDR2 is YYREEE (reference sequence). The V and J ends lost 0 bases and 1 base, in that order; junction bases with no gene match: 3. CDR3 length equals 17 residues. This chain's CDR3 is CASSLGTSGVGTDTQYF. The CDR3 bases are TGTGCCAGCAGCTTGGGGACTAGCGGGGTCGGCACAGATACGCAGTATTTT.

The V call is TRBV30, the J call TRBJ2-7, with 10 bases identical to TRBD2. The CDR3 has 13 residues. The trim removed 5 bases at V and 9 bases at J, leaving 10 bases unmatched. The germline V gene encodes CDR1 GTSNPN and CDR2 SVGIG (reference sequence). CDR3 sequence reads: CAWAPSGGLWQYF. CDR3 in DNA: TGTGCCTGGGCCCCTAGCGGGGGCCTTTGGCAGTACTTC.

This sequence joins TRBV6-5 and TRBJ1-2, with D perhaps matching TRBD1 (5 bases). The CDR3 is 13 residues long. Germline V gene data show CDR1 as MNHEY and CDR2 as SVGAGI. V was shortened by 8 bases and J by 1 base, with 11 bases between the two germline ends. Here the CDR3 reads CASRRGLNYGYTF. The DNA of the CDR3 is TGTGCCAGCCGGCGGGGACTTAACTATGGCTACACCTTC.

This rearrangement joins TRBV6-1 to TRBJ2-5; possibly TRBD1 for D (5 bases). Germline lookup yields CDR1 MNHNS and CDR2 SASEGT. CDR3 length: 13 amino acids. V lost 4 bases, J lost 5 bases, and 11 bases lay in between. As DNA, the CDR3 is TGTGCCAGCAGTGCTACCTCAGGGGAGACCCAGTACTTC. This encodes CASSATSGETQYF.

This rearrangement joins TRBV19 to TRBJ1-3; D unclear. The ends were cut back, 1 base at V and 0 bases at J, with 7 bases in the middle. The CDR3 runs to 15 residues. CDR1 LNHDA and CDR2 SQIVND come from the germline V gene (reference sequence). The CDR3 DNA is TGTGCCAGTAGTATAGGGACTACCTCTGGAAACACCATATATTTT. It codes for CASSIGTTSGNTIYF.

This chain joins TRBV11-2 and TRBJ2-7; D possibly corresponds to TRBD1 (8 bases). V was shortened by 5 bases and J by 4 bases, with 15 bases between the two germline ends. The CDR3 has 14 amino acids. Germline loops: CDR1 SGHAT, CDR2 FQNNGV. This CDR3 reads CASSPDRGGYEQYF. The CDR3 DNA sequence: TGTGCCAGCAGCCCCGACAGGGGAGGGTACGAGCAGTACTTC.

This sequence joins TRBV5-4 and TRBJ2-7, with D perhaps matching TRBD1 (5 bases). The V gene's germline CDR1 is SGHNT and CDR2 YYREEE (reference sequence). Trimming took 0 bases from V and 2 from J, leaving 9 bases between them. This CDR3 has 14 amino acids. CDR3 region: CASSLAGNPYEQYF. Written as DNA, the CDR3 is TGTGCCAGCAGCTTGGCAGGGAACCCCTACGAGCAGTACTTC. Complete variable domain (other parts from reference TRBV5-4 and TRBJ2-7): ETGVTQSPTHLIKTRGQQVTLRCSSQSGHNTVSWYQQALGQGPQFIFQYYREEENGRGNFPPRFSGLQFPNYSSELNVNALELDDSALYLCASSLAGNPYEQYFGPGTRLTVT.

The chain carries TRBV28 and TRBJ1-5; D is ambiguous. V was shortened by 8 bases and J by 0 bases, with 14 bases between the two germline ends. Germline lookup yields CDR1 MDHEN and CDR2 SYDVKM. There are 15 residues in the CDR3. The CDR3 DNA is TGTGCCAGCTCGGCGGGAGCCTATAGCAATCAGCCCCAGCATTTT. Translated: CASSAGAYSNQPQHF.

The V gene is TRBV9, the J gene TRBJ2-4; TRBD1 aligns across 7 bases. The germline V gene encodes CDR1 SGDLS and CDR2 YYNGEE. The CDR3 is 15 amino acids. V shed 4 bases, J shed 6 bases, and the junction held 10 bases outside the gene matches. The CDR3 region is CASSTEGAVLNIQYF. The CDR3 DNA is TGTGCCAGCAGCACAGAGGGGGCTGTGTTAAACATTCAGTACTTC.

This chain joins TRBV7-9 and TRBJ2-2, with 7 bases aligning to TRBD2. V trimming: 7 bases; J trimming: 2 bases; junction bases outside the gene matches: 7. CDR3 size: 15 residues. Germline loops: CDR1 SEHNR, CDR2 FQNEAQ (reference sequence). CDR3 region: CASNPTSSNTGELFF. The CDR3 DNA is TGTGCCAGCAACCCGACTAGCTCTAACACCGGGGAGCTGTTTTTT.

The genes are TRBV11-3 and TRBJ2-1; D unresolved. Germline CDR1 is SGHNT and CDR2 is YENEEA. This CDR3 has 14 amino acids. The V end was cut by 1 base, the J end by 9 bases, with 13 bases between. CDR3 sequence (DNA): TGTGCCAGCAGCTTAGCCGGAGAGAACCGTGAGCAGTTCTTC. Protein sequence: CASSLAGENREQFF. Drawing the rest from reference TRBV11-3 and TRBJ2-1, the complete variable domain is EAGVVQSPRYKIIEKKQPVAFWCNPISGHNTLYWYLQNLGQGPELLIRYENEEAVDDSQLPKDRFSAERLKGVDSTLKIQPAELGDSAVYLCASSLAGENREQFFGPGTRLTVL.

The genes are TRBV7-2 and TRBJ2-7; 8 nucleotides line up with TRBD1. The CDR3 has 14 residues. The germline gives CDR1 SGHTA, CDR2 FQGNSA. The V gene end was trimmed by 5 bases and the J gene end by 2 bases; junction bases not matched to a gene: 5. Written as DNA, the CDR3 is TGTGCCAGCAGCACAGGACAGGGAGCCTACGAGCAGTACTTC. Protein sequence: CASSTGQGAYEQYF.

The V call is TRBV6-5, the J call TRBJ1-2; D is uncertain. This CDR3 contains 14 residues. V was cut by 0 bases and J by 0 bases, with 5 bases left in between. Germline CDR1 is MNHEY and CDR2 is SVGAGI. This CDR3 is CASSYSQTNYGYTF. The CDR3 nucleotides are TGTGCCAGCAGTTACTCGCAGACTAACTATGGCTACACCTTC.

The V gene is TRBV5-6, the J gene TRBJ1-2; 9 positions match TRBD1. V lost 4 bases to trimming and J lost 4 bases; unmatched junction nucleotides: 5. Germline CDR1 is SGHDT and CDR2 is YYEEEE. This CDR3 is 14 amino acids long. The CDR3 region is CASSPGTGSYGYTF. The CDR3 DNA reads as TGTGCCAGCAGCCCCGGGACAGGGAGCTATGGCTACACCTTC. The entire variable domain, with the rest obtained from reference TRBV5-6 and TRBJ1-2, is as follows: DAGVTQSPTHLIKTRGQQVTLRCSPKSGHDTVSWYQQALGQGPQFIFQYYEEEERQRGNFPDRFSGHQFPNYSSELNVNALLLGDSALYLCASSPGTGSYGYTFGSGTRLTVV.

This chain uses TRBV27 with TRBJ1-6, with 7 bases that match TRBD1. Germline CDR1 and CDR2: MNHEY and SMNVEV (reference sequence). The junction had 16 bases not matched to a gene; V was cut back by 10 bases and J by 7 bases. This CDR3 spans 16 amino acids. The CDR3 sequence is CATQRDRLQRNSPLHF. CDR3 DNA sequence: TGTGCCACCCAGAGGGACAGACTACAACGGAATTCACCCCTCCACTTT.

The chain couples TRBV5-1 to TRBJ1-2; D not resolved. CDR1 and CDR2 (germline): SGHRS, YFSETQ. The CDR3 runs 13 residues. The germline V and J ends were trimmed by 1 base and 4 bases, with 8 bases remaining between them. CDR3 in DNA: TGCGCCAGCAGCTTGACCCCGGGCTATGGCTACACCTTC. Translation: CASSLTPGYGYTF.

The chain employs TRBV11-2 and TRBJ2-7; 9 bases match TRBD1. V dropped 5 bases and J dropped 3; count of bases not matched to a gene: 8. Per germline, CDR1 SGHAT and CDR2 FQNNGV. The CDR3 spans 15 residues. CDR3 nucleotides: TGTGCCAGCAGCATACAGGGGGCTTTTCACTACGAGCAGTACTTC. Its protein product is CASSIQGAFHYEQYF. The whole variable domain, remainder taken from reference TRBV11-2 and TRBJ2-7, is EAGVAQSPRYKIIEKRQSVAFWCNPISGHATLYWYQQILGQGPKLLIQFQNNGVVDDSQLPKDRFSAERLKGVDSTLKIQPAKLEDSAVYLCASSIQGAFHYEQYFGPGTRLTVT.

This chain joins TRBV2 and TRBJ2-1; TRBD1 is a possible D gene (6 bases). Trimming pared 5 bases from V and 4 bases from J, leaving 15 bases between. Germline loops: CDR1 SNHLY, CDR2 FYNNEI. This CDR3 is 15 amino acids long. The chain's CDR3 is CASSRGQNEYNEQFF. The CDR3 DNA reads TGTGCCAGCAGTAGAGGACAGAATGAATACAATGAGCAGTTCTTC.

The V gene is TRBV27, the J gene TRBJ2-7, with 11 bases that match TRBD1. In germline, CDR1 is MNHEY, CDR2 SMNVEV (reference sequence). The J segment lost 11 bases and the V segment lost 5 bases, leaving 8 bases of the junction unmatched. CDR3 size: 13 residues. The CDR3 DNA reads TGTGCCAGCAGTGGGACAGGGGGTCTCGACGAGTACTTC. This gives the protein CASSGTGGLDEYF.